The rows below give T cell receptor beta chains drawn from one sample of a study of T cell clones after liver transplantation. Produced via immunoSEQ multiplex PCR; TCRdb's table is partial and in-frame only. The sample has around 18,000 clones, over 75% seen once. The starting material was CD8+ T cells from blood, obtained around 45 months after liver transplant. Source of these receptors: a human patient who received a liver transplant. The graft donor may have contributed some T cells. CDR3s include the opening cysteine and the closing phenylalanine or tryptophan. D genes are given only for firm matches. Only part of the rows carry a size: once, few, many, or a class if the clone is expanded.

>-|TRBV19|TRBD1|TRBJ1-2
TGTGCCAGTAGTCTGCAGGGGGGTAACTATGGCTACACCTTC
CASSLQGGNYGYTF
>-|TRBV7-9|TRBD2|TRBJ2-1
TGTGCCAGCAGCTTACCCAGCGGGAGGATCCATGAGCAGTTCTTC
CASSLPSGRIHEQFF
>-|TRBV27|TRBD1|TRBJ2-7
TGTGCCAGCAGTTTTGGGACAGGCGCTTCCTACGAGCAGTACTTC
CASSFGTGASYEQYF
>once|TRBV27|TRBD2|TRBJ2-1
TGTGCCAGCAGTTTACTAGCGGACTCCTACAATGAGCAGTTCTTC
CASSLLADSYNEQFF
>-|TRBV7-9|-|TRBJ1-5
TGTGCCAGCAGCTTAGGGGGTCGGCAGCCCCAGCATTTT
CASSLGGRQPQHF
>-|TRBV28|TRBD1|TRBJ2-3
TGTGCCAGCAGTCTAGGACAGGGATCAGATACGCAGTATTTT
CASSLGQGSDTQYF
>-|TRBV28|TRBD1|TRBJ2-7
TGTGCCAGCAGTACGCCCCGCCCGGGACAGGCGACATACGAGCAGTACTTC
CASSTPRPGQATYEQYF
>-|TRBV5-1|-|TRBJ1-1
TGCGCCAGCAGCTTGGACCAGGGGAACACTGAAGCTTTCTTT
CASSLDQGNTEAFF
>once|TRBV28|-|TRBJ1-5
TGTGCCAGCAGTTTCGGTGGGAATCAGCCCCAGCATTTT
CASSFGGNQPQHF
>-|TRBV18|-|TRBJ1-5
TGTGCCAGCTCTCTCGGACCCCATAGCAATCAGCCCCAGCATTTT
CASSLGPHSNQPQHF
>-|TRBV2|TRBD1|TRBJ1-3
TGTGCCAGCAGTCCAGGGGGTTCGGCCTCTGGAAACACCATATATTTT
CASSPGGSASGNTIYF
>-|TRBV25-1|-|TRBJ2-3
TGTGCCAGCAGTGACCTTACAGGGTCCACAGATACGCAGTATTTT
CASSDLTGSTDTQYF
>-|TRBV27|-|TRBJ2-7
TGTGCCAGCAGCCTGTTATGGGGTCCCTACGAGCAGTACTTC
CASSLLWGPYEQYF
>-|TRBV7-9|-|TRBJ1-3
TGTGCCAGCAGCTCCTCCAGGGATGGAAACACCATATATTTT
CASSSSRDGNTIYF
>-|TRBV5-1|-|TRBJ2-3
TGCGCCAGCAGTAAGTTTGAGACACTCCCTACAGATACGCAGTATTTT
CASSKFETLPTDTQYF
>-|TRBV6-6|TRBD2|TRBJ2-7
TGTGCCAGCAGTTACTCTAGCGGGAGGTTCTACGAGCAGTACTTC
CASSYSSGRFYEQYF
>-|TRBV6-1|-|TRBJ1-5
TGTGCCAGCAGTGAATGGTTCGCGACCGCCGAAGAGCCCCAGCATTTT
CASSEWFATAEEPQHF
>-|TRBV2|-|TRBJ2-4
TGTGCCAGCAGTGAATTTGAGGGGCAAAACATTCAGTACTTC
CASSEFEGQNIQYF
>-|TRBV27|-|TRBJ2-7
TGTGCCAGCAGTTTATTGGGGCAGGGAAACGAGCAGTACTTC
CASSLLGQGNEQYF
>-|TRBV4-3|TRBD2|TRBJ2-1
TGCGCCAGCAGCCCCACGGGTAGCGGGGACTACTACAATGAGCAGTTCTTC
CASSPTGSGDYYNEQFF
>-|TRBV4-3|TRBD2|TRBJ2-3
TGCGCCAGCAGCGGCGAATTAGCGGGCAGCACAGATACGCAGTATTTT
CASSGELAGSTDTQYF
>-|TRBV11-1|-|TRBJ2-3
TGTGCCAGCAGCTATAGCGGTAGCACAGATACGCAGTATTTT
CASSYSGSTDTQYF
>-|TRBV19|TRBD2|TRBJ2-3
TGTGCCAGTAGTCCCGGGACTAGCAGTATCACAGATACGCAGTATTTT
CASSPGTSSITDTQYF
>-|TRBV10-2|-|TRBJ2-1
TGCGCCAGCAGTGAGTCAGGGCGCTACAATGAGCAGTTCTTC
CASSESGRYNEQFF
>-|TRBV7-9|-|TRBJ1-1
TGTGCCAGCGGATACACTGAAGCTTTCTTT
CASGYTEAFF
>-|TRBV27|TRBD1|TRBJ1-5
TGTGCCAGCAGTTCGACAGGGGGATTGGGTCAGCCCCAGCATTTT
CASSSTGGLGQPQHF
>few|TRBV7-9|-|TRBJ2-7
TGTGCCAGCAGCTGGATTTACAGCTCCTACGAGCAGTACTTC
CASSWIYSSYEQYF
>-|TRBV29-1|-|TRBJ2-7
TGCAGCGTTGAAGAATCGGTGACGGAGCAGTACTTC
CSVEESVTEQYF
>-|TRBV18|-|TRBJ2-7
TGTGCCAGCTCACCCACTGGGAGCTCCTACGAGCAGTACTTC
CASSPTGSSYEQYF
>few|TRBV7-9|TRBD2|TRBJ2-1
TGTGCCAGTGGAGCGGGAATGCACAATGAGCAGTTCTTC
CASGAGMHNEQFF
>-|TRBV28|TRBD1|TRBJ1-4
TGTGCGGCCACCGACAGGGGGGATGAAAAACTGTTTTTT
CAATDRGDEKLFF
>-|TRBV28|TRBD1|TRBJ1-1
TGTGCCAGCAGTGCCACAGGGGGGGACACTGAAGCTTTCTTT
CASSATGGDTEAFF
>-|TRBV4-1|-|TRBJ2-7
TGCGCCAGCAGCCAAGAGGGCCGAGGGTCCTACGAGCAGTACTTC
CASSQEGRGSYEQYF
>-|TRBV6-5|-|TRBJ2-1
TGTGCCAGCAGTTCCAGTTTCTACAATGAGCAGTTCTTC
CASSSSFYNEQFF
>-|TRBV9|TRBD1|TRBJ1-5
TGTGCCAGCGGGACAGGGGGCCTTCAGCCCCAGCATTTT
CASGTGGLQPQHF
>-|TRBV11-2|-|TRBJ2-7
TGTGCCAGCAGCTTAGATAACCCCTTGGGGGCGGGAGCTTCGAGGGAGCAGTACTTC
CASSLDNPLGAGASREQYF
>-|TRBV6-5|TRBD1|TRBJ2-7
TGTGCCAGCAGCCCCGGGACAGGGCGCTACGAGCAGTACTTC
CASSPGTGRYEQYF
>-|TRBV6-6|TRBD2|TRBJ2-1
TGTGCCAGCAGGTCTCTAGCGGGAGCTCGGAATGAGCAGTTCTTC
CASRSLAGARNEQFF
>-|TRBV7-9|-|TRBJ1-1
TGTGCCAGCAGCCCGGTCAGCGGATACACTGAAGCTTTCTTT
CASSPVSGYTEAFF
>-|TRBV2|TRBD1|TRBJ2-7
TGTGCCAGCAGTGACCCGAGGACAGGGAACTACGAGCAGTACTTC
CASSDPRTGNYEQYF
>-|TRBV6-6|-|TRBJ2-1
TGTGCCAGCAGTTCGACACGGGTGGATGAGCAGTTCTTC
CASSSTRVDEQFF
>once|TRBV30|TRBD2|TRBJ2-1
TGTGCCTGGAGTAGCCTAGCGGGGAGCTCCTACAATGAGCAGTTCTTC
CAWSSLAGSSYNEQFF
>-|TRBV28|-|TRBJ1-1
TGTGCCAGCAGTTCCTTGGGCAACACTGAAGCTTTCTTT
CASSSLGNTEAFF
>-|TRBV19|-|TRBJ2-2
TGTGCCAGTAGTGCGAGGACAGTCCCCGGGGAGCTGTTTTTT
CASSARTVPGELFF
>-|TRBV27|-|TRBJ2-3
TGTGCCAGCAGTTCCCGGCCAGATACGCAGTATTTT
CASSSRPDTQYF
>-|TRBV25-1|-|TRBJ1-5
TGTGCCAGCAGTGAACGAGACAGCCCAAATCAGCCCCAGCATTTT
CASSERDSPNQPQHF
>-|TRBV5-6|-|TRBJ2-1
TGTGCCAGCAGCCCGGGGGTCTTGCATGAGCAGTTCTTC
CASSPGVLHEQFF
>once|TRBV30|-|TRBJ1-2
TGTGCCTGGAGCCTATTTGGGTATGGCTACACCTTC
CAWSLFGYGYTF
>once|TRBV7-9|-|TRBJ1-2
TGTGCCAGCAACCCGGCCGGAGGCTATGGCTACACCTTC
CASNPAGGYGYTF
>-|TRBV28|TRBD2|TRBJ2-1
TGTGCCAGCACCGGTGGACTAGCCACCTACAATGAGCAGTTCTTC
CASTGGLATYNEQFF
>few|TRBV9|-|TRBJ1-1
TGTGCCAGCAGCGTAGGGGGGGCGGACACTGAAGCTTTCTTT
CASSVGGADTEAFF
>-|TRBV6-6|-|TRBJ2-1
TGTGCCAGCAGTTACGTTGCCGCCGATGAGCAGTTCTTC
CASSYVAADEQFF
>-|TRBV6-1|TRBD2|TRBJ2-3
TGTGCCAGCAGTGCATTATTAACTAGCGGGAGGACCCCGAGCACAGATACGCAGTATTTT
CASSALLTSGRTPSTDTQYF
>-|TRBV19|TRBD1|TRBJ2-7
TGTGCCAGTAGCCGGACAGGGACCTACGAGCAGTACTTC
CASSRTGTYEQYF
>-|TRBV27|TRBD2|TRBJ2-5
TGTGCCAGCAAACCGGGACTAGCGGGAGAGGGAGTAGAGACCCAGTACTTC
CASKPGLAGEGVETQYF
>-|TRBV19|-|TRBJ2-7
TGTGCCAGTAGTTTCGGAACGGAAGCCTACGAGCAGTACTTC
CASSFGTEAYEQYF
>once|TRBV28|TRBD1|TRBJ1-2
TGTGCCAGCAGACGAACAGGGGTTGATGGCTACACCTTC
CASRRTGVDGYTF
>-|TRBV28|TRBD1|TRBJ1-1
TGTGCCAGCAGTTCCAGGACAGGGGAAGCTTTCTTT
CASSSRTGEAFF
>-|TRBV5-1|TRBD2|TRBJ2-7
TGCGCCAGCAGCTTCCTAGCGGGTTACGAGCAGTACTTC
CASSFLAGYEQYF
>-|TRBV4-1|TRBD1|TRBJ2-2
TGCGCCAGCAGCCAAGCCTGGACAGGGGGCTCGTTGGTCACCGGGGAGCTGTTTTTT
CASSQAWTGGSLVTGELFF